The present T cell receptor beta chain was sequenced within a study of shared clonotypes between healthy human individuals. CDR1 KGHSH and CDR2 LQKENI come from the germline V gene. This CDR3 comprises 14 residues. Trimming stripped 4 bases from V and 2 bases from J, with 12 bases between. Measured with immunoSEQ multiplex PCR; TCRdb has only the in-frame clones, and not every one. The data contain 850,000 to 1,100,000 clones, roughly 80% of them singletons. The sample comprised memory CD4+ T cells from PBMCs. Stated subset: CD45RA-negative fraction. This chain uses TRBV18 with TRBJ2-7; D ambiguous. This clonotype was sampled from a man between 18 and 35 years old in good health. Some clones in this sample may be carry-over from other donors' samples. In nucleotides, the CDR3 is TGTGCCAGCTCACGACCCGGGCAAACCTACGAGCAGTACTTC. Encoded protein: CASSRPGQTYEQYF.